The source of this TCR beta chain is a study of T-cell memory formation after mild COVID-19. Across the whole study: Largely, the TCR clusters proved donor specific.

The study's findings and limits: Whereas later expanders leaned CD4+, clones contracting day 15 to 85 showed a balanced CD4/CD8 makeup.

V was shortened by 3 bases and J by 1 base, with 6 bases between the two germline ends. This CDR3 has 13 residues. TCRdb re-derived calls from the 5' RACE reads in MiXCR, one entry per CDR3 protein. Of about 320,000 distinct CDR3 sequences listed, about 13% are singletons. This clonotype has only a few counts. Its antigen is as yet unknown. The chain uses TRBV12-3 or TRBV12-4 and TRBJ2-5; D not resolved. This receptor was obtained from a man aged 18 to 30 who had mild COVID-19 (a few samples of this study predate the infection). Cell type and time point are not known. The specimen sequenced was PBMCs or a T cell subset sorted from them (not recorded which). For the CDR3, the DNA is TGTGCCAGCAGTTTTAACATCCAAGAGACCCAGTACTTC. It translates to CASSFNIQETQYF.